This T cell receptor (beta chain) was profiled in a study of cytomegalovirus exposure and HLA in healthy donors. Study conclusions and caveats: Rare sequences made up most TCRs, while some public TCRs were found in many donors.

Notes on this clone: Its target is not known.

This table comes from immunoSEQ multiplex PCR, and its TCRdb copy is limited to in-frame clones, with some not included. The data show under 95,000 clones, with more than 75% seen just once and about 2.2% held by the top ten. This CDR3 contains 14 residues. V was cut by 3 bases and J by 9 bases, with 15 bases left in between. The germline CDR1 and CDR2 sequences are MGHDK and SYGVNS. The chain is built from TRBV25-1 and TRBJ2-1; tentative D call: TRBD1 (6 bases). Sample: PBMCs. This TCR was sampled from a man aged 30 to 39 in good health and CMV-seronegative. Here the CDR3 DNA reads TGTGCCAGCAGTGAGCAAAGCCTAGGGGGTGAGCAGTTCTTC. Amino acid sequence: CASSEQSLGGEQFF. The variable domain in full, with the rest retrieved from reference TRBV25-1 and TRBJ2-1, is EADIYQTPRYLVIGTGKKITLECSQTMGHDKMYWYQQDPGMELHLIHYSYGVNSTEKGDLSSESTVSRIRTEHFPLTLESARPSHTSQYLCASSEQSLGGEQFFGPGTRLTVL.